The present entry profiles one T cell receptor beta chain with its context. Antigen unknown. Only in-frame clones appear in the TCRdb table, and some are missing; sequencing was by immunoSEQ multiplex PCR. Of tens of thousands of clones listed, around 63% are singletons. These data belong to a study of cytotoxic CD8 clonotypes in ibrutinib-treated CLL. Study results and caveats: Whereas clonality rose at ibrutinib response, it declined toward baseline at progression.

Looked up from germline, CDR1 is SQVTM and CDR2 is ANQGSEA. The CDR3 covers 13 residues. Trimming removed 3 bases from V and 1 base from J, with 9 bases in between. The rearrangement links TRBV29-1 to TRBJ1-2; no firm D call. Source: PBMCs, taken after 24 months of ibrutinib treatment. The clonotype originates from a human donor with chronic lymphocytic leukemia. CDR3: CSVDDRLNYGYTF. The CDR3 DNA is TGCAGCGTTGATGATCGGCTTAACTATGGCTACACCTTC.